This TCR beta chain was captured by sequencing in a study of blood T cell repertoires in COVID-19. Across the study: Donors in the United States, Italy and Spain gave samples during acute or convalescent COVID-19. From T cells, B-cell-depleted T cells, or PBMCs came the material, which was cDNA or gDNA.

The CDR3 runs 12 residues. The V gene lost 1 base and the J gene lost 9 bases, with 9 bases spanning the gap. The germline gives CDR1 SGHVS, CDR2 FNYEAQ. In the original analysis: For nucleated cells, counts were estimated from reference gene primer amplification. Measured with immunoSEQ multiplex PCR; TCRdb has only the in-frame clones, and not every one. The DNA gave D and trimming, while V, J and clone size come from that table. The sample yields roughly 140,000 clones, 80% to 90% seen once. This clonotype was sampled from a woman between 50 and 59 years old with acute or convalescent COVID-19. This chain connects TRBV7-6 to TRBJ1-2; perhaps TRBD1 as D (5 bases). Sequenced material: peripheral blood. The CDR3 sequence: CASSLERGRYTF. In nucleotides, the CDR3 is TGTGCCAGCAGCTTAGAGCGGGGACGCTACACCTTC.